The next 25 T cell receptor beta chains were all read from a single sample in a study of cytomegalovirus exposure and HLA in healthy donors. This PCR relied on a set of 60 Vbeta primers and 13 Jbeta primers. Libraries were prepared by immunoSEQ multiplex PCR; TCRdb keeps only in-frame clonotypes and omits some of them. Of over 150,000 clones listed, more than 80% are singletons. The material sequenced was PBMCs. The origin of the receptors is a male donor in good health and CMV-seronegative.

Only a few counts were recorded for this clone. One end of the junction fails to match germline, which may point to a read error. V gene TRBV4-1 combines with J gene TRBJ1-5, with a tentative D call TRBD1 (6 bases). CDR1 is MGHRA, CDR2 YSYEKL, per germline. This CDR3 spans 14 amino acids. CDR3: CASRQEAGDQPQHF. The DNA of the CDR3 is TGCGCCAGCAGACAAGAGGCAGGGGATCAGCCCCAGCATTTT.

A few counts support this clone. This rearrangement joins TRBV19 to TRBJ1-2; 8 bases fit TRBD1. V was clipped by 3 bases and J by 7 bases; unmatched bases: 7. This CDR3 has 14 residues. CDR1 and CDR2 (germline): LNHDA, SQIVND (reference sequence). The CDR3 is CASSIQGATRGYTF. DNA of the CDR3: TGTGCCAGTAGTATCCAGGGGGCTACCCGTGGCTACACCTTC.

This CDR3 is CASSGDRTYEQYF. In DNA, the CDR3 is TGTGCCAGTAGTGGGGACAGGACCTACGAGCAGTACTTC. V gene TRBV19 combines with J gene TRBJ2-5; 8 bases line up with TRBD1. The J call is doubtful: the DNA matches TRBJ2-7 better. Germline V gives CDR1 LNHDA, CDR2 SQIVND (reference sequence). This CDR3 contains 13 residues.

The rearrangement joins TRBV27 to TRBJ2-2, with 13 nucleotides matching TRBD2. Unmatched junction bases numbered 3, after V lost 8 bases and J lost 0 bases. The CDR3 loop spans 16 amino acids. Germline loops: CDR1 MNHEY, CDR2 SMNVEV (reference sequence). DNA of the CDR3: TGTGCCAGCTGGACTAGCGGGGGTACGAACACCGGGGAGCTGTTTTTT. Translation gives CASWTSGGTNTGELFF.

The chain links TRBV2 to TRBJ2-3, with 12 positions matching TRBD2. V shed 3 bases and J 7 bases; nucleotides not matched to a gene: 14. CDR3 length equals 18 residues. Germline V gene lookup returns CDR1 SNHLY and CDR2 FYNNEI. CDR3 in amino acids: CASSERLAGGRDPYTQYF. The CDR3 nucleotides are TGTGCCAGCAGTGAGCGGCTAGCGGGGGGGCGTGACCCTTATACGCAGTATTTT.

The chain employs TRBV28 and TRBJ2-2, with no clear D. Trimming pared 11 bases from V and 2 bases from J, leaving 15 bases between. Germline CDR1 is MDHEN and CDR2 is SYDVKM. The CDR3 is 14 residues long. The CDR3 spells CAGKRTINTGELFF. The CDR3 bases are TGTGCCGGTAAACGCACAATTAACACCGGGGAGCTGTTTTTT.

The chain joins TRBV4-2 to TRBJ1-6, with a weak D call TRBD1 (6 bases). This CDR3 is built from 15 residues. V was pared by 5 bases and J by 10 bases, with 18 bases between. The germline V gene has CDR1 LGHNA and CDR2 YNFKEQ. The CDR3 DNA reads as TGTGCCAGCAGCGAGGAGGGGGGGCGCCACTCACCCCTCCACTTT. This encodes CASSEEGGRHSPLHF.

This rearrangement joins TRBV7-2 to TRBJ2-7; 9 bases align to TRBD2. This CDR3 has 15 amino acids. V dropped 1 base and J dropped 4; count of bases not matched to a gene: 5. CDR1 is SGHTA and CDR2 is FQGNSA in the germline V gene. CDR3 bases: TGTGCCAGCAGCTTAGGTAGCGGGAGATATTACGAGCAGTACTTC. Residues: CASSLGSGRYYEQYF.

J is TRBJ2-3 and V is TRBV18; 9 nucleotides agree with TRBD1. The V gene end was trimmed by 0 bases and the J gene end by 4 bases; junction bases not matched to a gene: 2. The germline V gene has CDR1 KGHSH and CDR2 LQKENI. CDR3 length equals 15 residues. In nucleotides, the CDR3 is TGTGCCAGCTCACCACCGGGACAGGGCGCAGATACGCAGTATTTT. Protein product: CASSPPGQGADTQYF. The whole variable domain, filled in from reference TRBV18 and TRBJ2-3, reads NAGVMQNPRHLVRRRGQEARLRCSPMKGHSHVYWYRQLPEEGLKFMVYLQKENIIDESGMPKERFSAEFPKEGPSILRIQQVVRGDSAAYFCASSPPGQGADTQYFGPGTRLTVL.

The chain joins TRBV29-1 to TRBJ1-1, with 8 bases that match TRBD1. The CDR3 runs 19 residues. V gave up 7 bases and J gave up 0 bases; unmatched junction bases: 22. Germline CDR1 reads SQVTM; CDR2 reads ANQGSEA. Here the CDR3 DNA reads TGCAGCGCCAACCGACGGCAGGGGGCGACTATCGGGATGAACACTGAAGCTTTCTTT. This encodes CSANRRQGATIGMNTEAFF.

The rearrangement links TRBV27 to TRBJ2-2; TRBD2 matches 7 bases. This CDR3 contains 14 residues. The V gene's germline CDR1 is MNHEY and CDR2 SMNVEV (reference sequence). V shed 6 bases and J 5 bases; nucleotides not matched to a gene: 6. CDR3 residues: CASSPWGGTGELFF. The CDR3 DNA reads as TGTGCCAGCAGCCCCTGGGGGGGGACCGGGGAGCTGTTTTTT.

The chain links TRBV14 to TRBJ2-1; 8 positions match TRBD2. This CDR3 is 15 amino acids long. J was trimmed by 4 bases and V by 4 bases; bases with no gene match: 6. Germline CDR1 reads SGHDN; CDR2 reads FVKESK. CDR3 DNA sequence: TGTGCCAGCAGCCGCCAAGCGGGAGTATACAATGAGCAGTTCTTC. Its translation: CASSRQAGVYNEQFF.

The V call is TRBV7-2, the J call TRBJ1-2, with TRBD1 matching 7 bases. Germline V gene data show CDR1 as SGHTA and CDR2 as FQGNSA. With 3 bases clipped from V and 4 bases from J, the junction kept 8 bases outside the gene matches. The CDR3 loop spans 15 amino acids. The CDR3 region has the DNA TGTGCCAGCAGCTTTGGGAAGGGGGCTGGCTATGGCTACACCTTC. This codes for CASSFGKGAGYGYTF.

The rearrangement uses TRBV7-9 and TRBJ2-1; maybe TRBD2 (5 bases). The germline V gene encodes CDR1 SEHNR and CDR2 FQNEAQ (reference sequence). The V end was cut by 1 base, the J end by 8 bases, with 15 bases between. The CDR3 has 15 amino acids. The DNA of the CDR3 is TGTGCCAGCAGCTTAGACACCGGGATACGGGATGAGCAGTTCTTC. It specifies CASSLDTGIRDEQFF.

J is TRBJ1-1 and V is TRBV19; the D is unclear. CDR3 size: 13 residues. The V end lost 5 bases, the J end lost 5 bases, and 12 bases lay between the germline ends. Germline CDR1 reads LNHDA; CDR2 reads SQIVND (reference sequence). The CDR3 DNA reads as TGTGCCAGTAGTGTTCGGACGGGAACTGAAGCTTTCTTT. This codes for CASSVRTGTEAFF.

CDR3 DNA sequence: TGTGCCAGCAGCGTAAAGCCCGGGACTAGCGGGAGGATTCCAGATACGCAGTATTTT. Residues: CASSVKPGTSGRIPDTQYF. The chain joins TRBV9 to TRBJ2-3; 15 positions agree with TRBD2. This CDR3 spans 19 amino acids. The germline gives CDR1 SGDLS, CDR2 YYNGEE. Trimming cost V 1 base and J 4 bases; bases outside gene matches: 10.

The chain recombines TRBV28 with TRBJ1-2; no firm D call. The CDR3 covers 12 residues. V was pared by 7 bases and J by 3 bases, with 9 bases between. The germline CDR1 and CDR2 sequences are MDHEN and SYDVKM. CDR3 sequence (DNA): TGTGCCAGCAATCACAGATACTATGGCTACACCTTC. This gives the protein CASNHRYYGYTF.

The chain recombines TRBV7-2 with TRBJ1-1, with 8 bases that match TRBD1. Germline CDR1 SGHTA, CDR2 FQGNSA. The CDR3 has 13 residues. The ends lost 5 bases at V and 5 bases at J; junction bases unmatched: 4. In nucleotides, the CDR3 is TGTGCCAGCAGCCTCAGGGGGCGTACTGAAGCTTTCTTT. Translation gives CASSLRGRTEAFF. Based on the CDR3 plus reference TRBV7-2 and TRBJ1-1, the full variable domain is GAGVSQSPSNKVTEKGKDVELRCDPISGHTALYWYRQSLGQGLEFLIYFQGNSAPDKSGLPSDRFSAERTGGSVSTLTIQRTQQEDSAVYLCASSLRGRTEAFFGQGTRLTVV.

The chain links TRBV28 to TRBJ2-1; 15 bases are a match to TRBD2. CDR1 MDHEN and CDR2 SYDVKM come from the germline V gene. The CDR3 covers 20 residues. After removal of 0 bases from V and 0 bases from J, the junction contained 6 bases not matched to a gene. As DNA, the CDR3 is TGTGCCAGCAGTTTATGGAGGACTAGCGGGGGGGCAAGCTCCTACAATGAGCAGTTCTTC. Translating it yields CASSLWRTSGGASSYNEQFF.

The chain's CDR3 is CASSLSFRDSSYEQYF. For the CDR3, the DNA is TGCGCCAGCAGCTTGTCATTCCGGGACAGCTCCTACGAGCAGTACTTC. The chain employs TRBV5-1 and TRBJ2-7, with 7 nucleotides matching TRBD1. CDR1 SGHRS and CDR2 YFSETQ come from the germline V gene. J was trimmed by 0 bases and V by 1 base; bases with no gene match: 7. The CDR3 runs to 16 residues.

This clone was seen at least ten times. The chain is built from TRBV29-1 and TRBJ2-7; 10 nucleotides agree with TRBD1. In germline, CDR1 is SQVTM, CDR2 ANQGSEA. The CDR3 is 15 residues long. Trimming removed 0 bases from V and 5 bases from J; junction bases left unmatched: 7. CDR3 region: CSVEDDRGQFNEQYF. CDR3 nucleotide sequence: TGCAGCGTTGAAGATGACAGGGGGCAATTCAACGAGCAGTACTTC.

The V call is TRBV19, the J call TRBJ2-4; 7 bases are a match to TRBD2. The V gene end was trimmed by 0 bases and the J gene end by 7 bases; junction bases not matched to a gene: 6. This CDR3 comprises 15 residues. Germline CDR1 and CDR2: LNHDA and SQIVND (reference sequence). CDR3 amino acids: CASSIDWGGSNIQYF. The CDR3 nucleotides are TGTGCCAGTAGTATAGATTGGGGGGGTAGCAACATTCAGTACTTC.

The chain uses TRBV14 and TRBJ1-5; D is possibly TRBD1 (5 bases). CDR3 length: 16 residues. Trimming took 5 bases from V and 1 from J, leaving 15 bases between them. Germline V lookup: CDR1 SGHDN, CDR2 FVKESK. CDR3 coding DNA: TGTGCCAGCAGCATCGGGGGGATGGGGAGCAATCAGCCCCAGCATTTT. This gives the protein CASSIGGMGSNQPQHF. The variable domain in full, completed from reference TRBV14 and TRBJ1-5, reads EAGVTQFPSHSVIEKGQTVTLRCDPISGHDNLYWYRRVMGKEIKFLLHFVKESKQDESGMPNNRFLAERTGGTYSTLKVQPAELEDSGVYFCASSIGGMGSNQPQHFGDGTRLSIL.

The J gene is TRBJ1-4, the V gene TRBV6-5; 8 nucleotides line up with TRBD1. V shed 4 bases, J shed 3 bases, and the junction held 7 bases outside the gene matches. The germline V gene encodes CDR1 MNHEY and CDR2 SVGAGI. This CDR3 has 16 amino acids. CDR3 region: CASSFFGQGANEKLFF. The CDR3 DNA is TGTGCCAGCAGTTTCTTCGGACAGGGTGCTAATGAAAAACTGTTTTTT.

The chain is built from TRBV5-6 and TRBJ2-3, with TRBD1 identical over 8 bases. Germline loops: CDR1 SGHDT, CDR2 YYEEEE. J lost 0 bases, V lost 5 bases, and 5 bases had no gene match. This CDR3 region has 15 residues. DNA for the CDR3: TGTGCCAGCAGTGTACAGGGGGAGAGCACAGATACGCAGTATTTT. Its translation: CASSVQGESTDTQYF.